These 19 T cell receptor beta chains came from one sample sequenced in a study of blood T cell repertoires in COVID-19. TCRdb's copy holds only in-frame clones and misses some; the assay was immunoSEQ multiplex PCR. The sample holds over 120,000 clones, over 75% seen once. Sequencing input: peripheral blood. Every receptor here comes from a woman aged 50 to 60 with acute or convalescent COVID-19.

This clone is a singleton in its sample. The chain couples TRBV6-5 to TRBJ1-3; D perhaps matches TRBD1 (5 bases). V was shortened by 2 bases and J by 4 bases, with 15 bases between the two germline ends. The CDR3 is 16 amino acids. CDR1 is MNHEY and CDR2 is SVGAGI in the germline V gene. The CDR3: CASSYPDSLGGNTIYF. DNA for the CDR3: TGTGCCAGCAGTTACCCTGACAGTTTGGGGGGAAACACCATATATTTT.

J is TRBJ1-4 and V is TRBV2, with 8 bases identical to TRBD1. CDR3 size: 15 residues. Germline lookup yields CDR1 SNHLY and CDR2 FYNNEI. Trimming took 4 bases from V and 7 from J; bases not matched to a gene: 8. The CDR3 coding sequence is TGTGCCAGCAGTGGATGGACAGGGACCGGTGAAAAACTGTTTTTT. Its protein is CASSGWTGTGEKLFF.

This clone was seen just once. The V gene is TRBV19, the J gene TRBJ1-1, with 7 positions matching TRBD1. Germline-derived CDR1 and CDR2 are LNHDA and SQIVND (reference sequence). Trimming at V came to 5 bases and at J to 0 bases, leaving 6 bases not matched to a gene. The CDR3 is 15 residues long. As DNA, the CDR3 is TGTGCCAGTAGTCATATGACAGGGTTGAACACTGAAGCTTTCTTT. It is translated as CASSHMTGLNTEAFF.

The chain carries TRBV27 and TRBJ1-2; 7 nucleotides agree with TRBD1. Germline V gene lookup returns CDR1 MNHEY and CDR2 SMNVEV (reference sequence). V lost 2 bases and J lost 8; bases outside the gene matches: 14. The CDR3 contains 16 residues. CDR3 sequence: CASSLEGWRRGHGYTF. The CDR3 DNA reads as TGTGCCAGCAGTTTAGAGGGGTGGAGGAGGGGGCACGGCTACACCTTC.

V is TRBV24-1 and J is TRBJ1-5, with TRBD1 as a possible D gene (5 bases). The V gene lost 10 bases and the J gene lost 0 bases, with 15 bases spanning the gap. Germline V gene data show CDR1 as KGHDR and CDR2 as SFDVKD. CDR3 size: 15 residues. CDR3 nucleotides: TGTGCCACGAGCCAACAGGCAAATAGCAATCAGCCCCAGCATTTT. This gives the protein CATSQQANSNQPQHF.

This clone appeared once. The junction departs from the called germline gene at one end, perhaps through a read error. The chain recombines TRBV2 with TRBJ1-6, with TRBD1 matching 9 bases. Per germline, CDR1 SNHLY and CDR2 FYNNEI. There are 16 residues in the CDR3. CDR3 protein: CASIARGQGYTSPLHF. The CDR3 coding sequence is TGTGCCAGCATTGCCAGGGGACAGGGCTATACTTCACCCCTCCACTTT. The variable domain in full, completed from reference TRBV2 and TRBJ1-6, reads EPEVTQTPSHQVTQMGQEVILRCVPISNHLYFYWYRQILGQKVEFLVSFYNNEISEKSEIFDDQFSVERPDGSNFTLKIRSTKLEDSAMYFCASIARGQGYTSPLHFGNGTRLTVT.

The chain uses TRBV5-8 and TRBJ2-7; tentative D call: TRBD2 (7 bases). Germline assignment: CDR1 SGHTS and CDR2 YDEGEE. Between the trimmed V and J ends, which lost 0 bases and 2 bases, there was a span of 12 bases. This CDR3 is built from 15 residues. DNA of the CDR3: TGTGCCAGCAGCTTGGCGGGGGGCAGGACCTACGAGCAGTACTTC. Translating it yields CASSLAGGRTYEQYF.

The CDR3 DNA reads TGTGCCAGCAGCGTAGTCGGAGACACCATATATTTT. Its protein product is CASSVVGDTIYF. The chain recombines TRBV9 with TRBJ1-3, with unresolved D. The germline V gene encodes CDR1 SGDLS and CDR2 YYNGEE. This CDR3 has 12 amino acids. V lost 0 bases and J lost 8, with 6 bases in between.

The chain is built from TRBV10-3 and TRBJ2-5; 7 bases map to TRBD1. The trim removed 6 bases at V and 4 bases at J, leaving 5 bases unmatched. The CDR3 contains 13 residues. Per germline, CDR1 ENHRY and CDR2 SYGVKD. The DNA of the CDR3 is TGTGCCATCAGCGAGACAGGGCCAGAGACCCAGTACTTC. It yields the protein CAISETGPETQYF.

The chain couples TRBV3-1 (or the pseudogene TRBV3-2) to TRBJ2-2; 8 bases are shared with TRBD2. The CDR3 totals 14 residues. Trimming took 1 base from V and 8 from J; bases not matched to a gene: 3. From germline, CDR1 is LGHDT and CDR2 YNNKEL (reference sequence). The CDR3 sequence is CASSQGSGRGELFF. In nucleotides, the CDR3 is TGTGCCAGCAGCCAAGGGAGCGGGAGAGGGGAGCTGTTTTTT.

The chain employs TRBV4-2 and TRBJ2-2; D call uncertain. Trimming removed 0 bases from V and 4 bases from J, with 12 bases in between. The germline CDR1 and CDR2 sequences are LGHNA and YNFKEQ. The CDR3 has 16 amino acids. The CDR3 region has the DNA TGTGCCAGCAGCCAAGAAAAGGCGAGGCGCACCGGGGAGCTGTTTTTT. As protein: CASSQEKARRTGELFF.

The V and J genes are TRBV9 and TRBJ1-1; 7 bases are a match to TRBD1. V was pared by 0 bases and J by 5 bases, with 7 bases of the junction left unmatched. The CDR3 extends over 15 amino acids. Germline V gene data show CDR1 as SGDLS and CDR2 as YYNGEE. The CDR3 region has the DNA TGTGCCAGCAGCGTAGGGGGTCTGACAGGGACTGAAGCTTTCTTT. Its protein is CASSVGGLTGTEAFF.

The V gene is TRBV28, the J gene TRBJ1-5; tentatively, D is TRBD1 (6 bases). The CDR3 runs to 13 residues. Trimming removed 11 bases at V and 4 bases at J, with 15 bases between. CDR1 and CDR2 (germline): MDHEN, SYDVKM. Written as DNA, the CDR3 is TGTGCCGTCACGGGGGGGCTAAATCAGCCCCAGCATTTT. Residues: CAVTGGLNQPQHF.

The genes are TRBV14 and TRBJ1-6; D is possibly TRBD1 (5 bases). Germline-derived CDR1 and CDR2 are SGHDN and FVKESK. This CDR3 has 18 amino acids. Between the trimmed V and J ends, which lost 3 bases and 5 bases, there was a span of 20 bases. CDR3 protein: CASSHSHPPGPNNSPLHF. CDR3 nucleotide sequence: TGTGCCAGCAGCCACTCACATCCCCCAGGGCCAAATAATTCACCCCTCCACTTT.

The V call is TRBV24-1, the J call TRBJ2-4; 9 bases are a match to TRBD2. V dropped 6 bases and J dropped 7; count of bases not matched to a gene: 3. This CDR3 has 13 amino acids. The V gene's germline CDR1 is KGHDR and CDR2 SFDVKD. CDR3 nucleotide sequence: TGTGCCACCAGTCTAGCGGGGAATAACATTCAGTACTTC. It is translated as CATSLAGNNIQYF.

The rearrangement joins TRBV7-2 to TRBJ1-4, with 8 nucleotides matching TRBD1. Trimming cost V 6 bases and J 5 bases; bases outside gene matches: 8. Germline V gives CDR1 SGHTA, CDR2 FQGNSA. This CDR3 has 15 residues. The CDR3 sequence: CASSFQGAMNEKLFF. In DNA, the CDR3 is TGTGCCAGCAGTTTTCAGGGGGCGATGAATGAAAAACTGTTTTTT. The full variable domain, rest sourced from reference TRBV7-2 and TRBJ1-4, is GAGVSQSPSNKVTEKGKDVELRCDPISGHTALYWYRQSLGQGLEFLIYFQGNSAPDKSGLPSDRFSAERTGGSVSTLTIQRTQQEDSAVYLCASSFQGAMNEKLFFGSGTQLSVL.

This clone qualifies as medium-sized. Other DNA sequences of this sample code for an identical CDR3. This chain uses TRBV18 with TRBJ1-1; the D is unclear. CDR1 is KGHSH and CDR2 is LQKENI in the germline V gene. The CDR3 loop spans 14 amino acids. V shed 0 bases and J shed 4 bases, with 9 bases lying between them. CDR3 in DNA: TGTGCCAGCTCACCACCCGCGGGTTCCACTGAAGCTTTCTTT. As protein: CASSPPAGSTEAFF.

The chain uses TRBV7-8 and TRBJ2-3; 13 bases agree with TRBD2. This CDR3 comprises 19 residues. The germline CDR1 and CDR2 sequences are SGHVS and FQNEAQ. With 0 bases clipped from V and 7 bases from J, the junction kept 13 bases outside the gene matches. The CDR3 DNA follows: TGTGCCAGCAGCTTAGCGATAACTAGCGGGAGGGTGAGGATAAATACGCAGTATTTT. This sequence encodes CASSLAITSGRVRINTQYF.

This sequence joins TRBV6-1 and TRBJ1-2, with 9 bases fitting TRBD1. V trimming: 10 bases; J trimming: 1 base; junction bases outside the gene matches: 4. CDR1 MNHNS and CDR2 SASEGT come from the germline V gene. This CDR3 has 13 residues. The CDR3 loop is CATGTGNNYGYTF. CDR3 DNA sequence: TGTGCCACCGGGACAGGGAATAACTATGGCTACACCTTC.